This T cell receptor (beta chain) originates from a study of T-cell memory formation after mild COVID-19. Study-wide points: Contracting CD4+ clones sat mainly in CM and EM; CD8+ in EMRA.

The sample holds a few counts of this clonotype. Its specificity is unknown. Via MiXCR, TCRdb re-called the 5' RACE reads, giving one row per CDR3 protein. The top ten clones hold just over 8% of a sample with 550,000 to 700,000 distinct CDR3 sequences, 15% to 20% of them seen once. The CDR3 loop spans 15 amino acids. Deletions cut 0 bases from V and 2 bases from J, with 12 bases between. Looked up from germline, CDR1 is SGHRS and CDR2 is YFSETQ. The clonotype was recovered from an adult woman who had mild COVID-19 (a few samples of this study predate the infection). Cell type and time point are not known. This chain joins TRBV5-1 and TRBJ2-7; D not certain. The sample consisted of PBMCs or a T cell subset sorted from them (not recorded which). Here the CDR3 reads CASSLDSRGAYEQYF. DNA of the CDR3: TGCGCCAGCAGCTTGGACTCCAGAGGCGCCTACGAGCAGTACTTC.